The entry below describes one T cell receptor beta chain. Its antigen is not identified. Noted time point: baseline pretreatment blood. Documented treatment: 15 Gy SBRT to primary tumor, nephrectomy 4 weeks later. The tumor was a clear cell renal cell carcinoma. The record originates from a study of radiation and T cells in renal cell carcinoma. Study information: Nephrectomy followed 15 Gy stereotactic body radiation by 4 weeks.

The repertoire was sequenced with immunoSEQ multiplex PCR; TCRdb's copy has only in-frame clones and lacks some. Among 110,000 to 150,000 clones listed, around nine tenths were seen once. The CDR3 contains 14 residues. Trimming took off 2 bases at V and 6 bases at J, with 13 bases between the two ends. From germline, CDR1 is SQVTM and CDR2 ANQGSEA. Overall study results and limits: From baseline, blood top tumor clonotypes peaked at 2 weeks post-radiation.

The sequences come from blood, collected from a patient whose treatment included radiotherapy and nephrectomy. The chain joins TRBV29-1 to TRBJ1-4; tentatively, D is TRBD1 (5 bases). The sequence derives from a woman aged 45-65 years with renal cell carcinoma. This CDR3 reads CSVEQGSGYEKLFF. CDR3 in DNA: TGCAGCGTTGAACAGGGATCTGGTTATGAAAAACTGTTTTTT.